This T cell receptor (beta chain) was found in a study of T-cell reconstitution after alpha-beta-depleted transplantation in children. Study-wide findings and caveats: Approximately two months post-transplant, alpha-beta T cells reportedly originated from several hundred expanded graft clones.

In this sample, this clonotype turned up a few times. Its antigen is not identified. Preparation of the TCRbeta library used unique molecular identifiers. TCRdb re-analysed the PCR reads in MiXCR, keeping a single row per CDR3 protein. The data show about 300,000 distinct CDR3 sequences, 10% seen once. CDR1 and CDR2 from the germline V gene are SGHTA and FQGNSA. The CDR3 is made up of 17 amino acids. J was trimmed by 4 bases and V by 1 base; bases with no gene match: 9. Sequenced here: PBMCs, sampled before TCRalphabeta/CD19-depleted stem cell transplant. The receptor was isolated from a boy under two years old with acute myeloid leukemia, due to receive a stem cell transplant. The chain recombines TRBV7-2 with TRBJ2-2, with 7 bases aligning to TRBD2. The CDR3 sequence is CASSLGGAGMGTGELFF. In DNA form, the CDR3 reads TGTGCCAGCAGCTTAGGGGGAGCGGGGATGGGCACCGGGGAGCTGTTTTTT.